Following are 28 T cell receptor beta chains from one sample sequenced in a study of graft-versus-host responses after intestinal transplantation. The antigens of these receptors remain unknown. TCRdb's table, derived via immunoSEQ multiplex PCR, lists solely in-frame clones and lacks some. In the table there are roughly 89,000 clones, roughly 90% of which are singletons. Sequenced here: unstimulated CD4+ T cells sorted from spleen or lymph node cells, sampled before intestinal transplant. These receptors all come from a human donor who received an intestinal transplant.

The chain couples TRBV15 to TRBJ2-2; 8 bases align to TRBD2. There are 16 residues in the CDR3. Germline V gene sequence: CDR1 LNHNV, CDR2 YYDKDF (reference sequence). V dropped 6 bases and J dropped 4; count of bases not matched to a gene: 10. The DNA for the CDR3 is TGTGCCACCAGTCTTGGCCAGAGCGGGGGCACCGGGGAGCTGTTTTTT. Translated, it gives CATSLGQSGGTGELFF.

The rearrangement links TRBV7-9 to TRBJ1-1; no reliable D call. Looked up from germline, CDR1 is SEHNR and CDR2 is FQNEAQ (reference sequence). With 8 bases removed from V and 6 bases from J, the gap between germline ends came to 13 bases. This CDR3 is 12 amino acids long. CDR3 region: CASDFWSPEAFF. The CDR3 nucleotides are TGTGCCAGCGACTTTTGGAGTCCTGAAGCTTTCTTT.

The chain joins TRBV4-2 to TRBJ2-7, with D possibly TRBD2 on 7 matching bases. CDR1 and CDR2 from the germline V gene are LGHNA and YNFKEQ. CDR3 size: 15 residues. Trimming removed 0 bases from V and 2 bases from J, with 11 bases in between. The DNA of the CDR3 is TGTGCCAGCAGCCAAGATTGGGGGGGCCCCTACGAGCAGTACTTC. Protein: CASSQDWGGPYEQYF.

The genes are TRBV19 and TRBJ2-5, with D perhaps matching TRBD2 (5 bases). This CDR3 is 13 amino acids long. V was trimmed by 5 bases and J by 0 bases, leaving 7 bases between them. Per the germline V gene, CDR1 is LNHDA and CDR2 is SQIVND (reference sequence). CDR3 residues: CASSRRDQETQYF. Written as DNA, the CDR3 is TGTGCCAGTAGTCGGCGGGACCAAGAGACCCAGTACTTC.

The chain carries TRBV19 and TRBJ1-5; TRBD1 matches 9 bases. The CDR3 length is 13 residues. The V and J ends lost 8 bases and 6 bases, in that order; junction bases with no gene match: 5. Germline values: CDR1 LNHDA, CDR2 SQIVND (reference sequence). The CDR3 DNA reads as TGTGCCAGTGGAGGACAGGGGAGTCAGCCCCAGCATTTT. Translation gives CASGGQGSQPQHF.

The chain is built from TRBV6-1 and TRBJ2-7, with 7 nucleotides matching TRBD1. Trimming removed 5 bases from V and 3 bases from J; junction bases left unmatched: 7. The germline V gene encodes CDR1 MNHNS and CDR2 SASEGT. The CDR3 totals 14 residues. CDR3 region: CASSITGQIYEQYF. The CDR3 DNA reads TGTGCCAGCAGTATTACGGGACAGATCTACGAGCAGTACTTC.

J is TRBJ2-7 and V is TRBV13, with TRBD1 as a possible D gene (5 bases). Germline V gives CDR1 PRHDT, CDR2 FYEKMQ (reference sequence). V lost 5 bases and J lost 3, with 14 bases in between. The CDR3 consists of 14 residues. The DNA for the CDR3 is TGTGCCAGCAGCCCAACTCCTCAGGGCTACGAGCAGTACTTC. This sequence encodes CASSPTPQGYEQYF.

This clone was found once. The CDR3 spells CAWSAAEAYYGYTF. The CDR3 DNA follows: TGTGCCTGGAGTGCCGCGGAGGCTTACTATGGCTACACCTTC. J is TRBJ1-2 and V is TRBV30; D gene ambiguous. The V end was cut by 1 base, the J end by 3 bases, with 12 bases between. The CDR3 consists of 14 residues. From germline, CDR1 is GTSNPN and CDR2 SVGIG (reference sequence).

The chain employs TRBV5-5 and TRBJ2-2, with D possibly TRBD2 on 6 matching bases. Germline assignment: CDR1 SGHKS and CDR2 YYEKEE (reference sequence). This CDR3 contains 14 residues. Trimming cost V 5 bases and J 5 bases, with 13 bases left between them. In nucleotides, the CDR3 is TGTGCCAGCAGAGAACGGGGGTTAACCGGGGAGCTGTTTTTT. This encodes CASRERGLTGELFF.

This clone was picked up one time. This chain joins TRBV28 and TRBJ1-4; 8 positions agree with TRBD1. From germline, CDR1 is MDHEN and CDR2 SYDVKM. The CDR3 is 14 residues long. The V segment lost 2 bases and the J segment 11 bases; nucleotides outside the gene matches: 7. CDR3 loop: CASSLGGRGRKLFF. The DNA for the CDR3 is TGTGCCAGCAGTTTAGGGGGCAGGGGGCGGAAACTGTTTTTT. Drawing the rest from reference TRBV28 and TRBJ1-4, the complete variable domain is DVKVTQSSRYLVKRTGEKVFLECVQDMDHENMFWYRQDPGLGLRLIYFSYDVKMKEKGDIPEGYSVSREKKERFSLILESASTNQTSMYLCASSLGGRGRKLFFGSGTQLSVL.

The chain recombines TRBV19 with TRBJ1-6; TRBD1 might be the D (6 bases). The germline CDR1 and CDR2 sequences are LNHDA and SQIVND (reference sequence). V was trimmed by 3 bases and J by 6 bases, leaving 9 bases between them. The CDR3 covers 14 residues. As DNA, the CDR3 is TGTGCCAGTAGTATCGCAGGGGTTAATTCACCCCTCCACTTT. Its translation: CASSIAGVNSPLHF. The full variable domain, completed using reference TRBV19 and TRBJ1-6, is DGGITQSPKYLFRKEGQNVTLSCEQNLNHDAMYWYRQDPGQGLRLIYYSQIVNDFQKGDIAEGYSVSREKKESFPLTVTSAQKNPTAFYLCASSIAGVNSPLHFGNGTRLTVT.

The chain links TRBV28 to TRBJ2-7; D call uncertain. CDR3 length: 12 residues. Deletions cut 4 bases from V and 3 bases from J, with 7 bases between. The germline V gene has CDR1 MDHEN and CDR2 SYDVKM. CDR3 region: CASSSVLYEQYF. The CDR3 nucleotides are TGTGCCAGCAGTTCGGTCCTCTACGAGCAGTACTTC.

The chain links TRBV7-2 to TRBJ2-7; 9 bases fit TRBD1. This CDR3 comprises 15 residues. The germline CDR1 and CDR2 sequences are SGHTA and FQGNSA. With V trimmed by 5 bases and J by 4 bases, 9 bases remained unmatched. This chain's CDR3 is CASSRGGTGYYEQYF. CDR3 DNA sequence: TGTGCCAGCAGCCGCGGCGGGACAGGGTATTACGAGCAGTACTTC. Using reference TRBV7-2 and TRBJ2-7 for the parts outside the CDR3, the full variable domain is GAGVSQSPSNKVTEKGKDVELRCDPISGHTALYWYRQSLGQGLEFLIYFQGNSAPDKSGLPSDRFSAERTGGSVSTLTIQRTQQEDSAVYLCASSRGGTGYYEQYFGPGTRLTVT.

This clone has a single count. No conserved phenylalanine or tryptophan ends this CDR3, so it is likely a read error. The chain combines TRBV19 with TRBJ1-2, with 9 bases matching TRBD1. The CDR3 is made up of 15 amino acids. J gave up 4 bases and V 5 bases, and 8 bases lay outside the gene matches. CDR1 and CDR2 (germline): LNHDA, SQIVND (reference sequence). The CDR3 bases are TGTGCCAGTAGTTTGCCGGGACAGGGCCTCTATGGCTACACCCTC. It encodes CASSLPGQGLYGYTL.

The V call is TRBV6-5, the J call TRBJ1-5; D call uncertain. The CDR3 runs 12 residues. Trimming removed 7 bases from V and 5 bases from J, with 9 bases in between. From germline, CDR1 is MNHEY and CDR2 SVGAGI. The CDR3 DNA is TGTGCCAGCATGGCCGTATATCAGCCCCAGCATTTT. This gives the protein CASMAVYQPQHF.

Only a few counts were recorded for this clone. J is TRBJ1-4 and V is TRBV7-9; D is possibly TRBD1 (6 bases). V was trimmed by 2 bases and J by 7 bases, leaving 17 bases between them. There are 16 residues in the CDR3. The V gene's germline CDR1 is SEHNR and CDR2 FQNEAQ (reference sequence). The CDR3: CASSLRLGASGEKLFF. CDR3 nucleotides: TGTGCCAGCAGCTTAAGGTTGGGGGCATCAGGTGAAAAACTGTTTTTT. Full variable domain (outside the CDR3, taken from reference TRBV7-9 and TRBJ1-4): DTGVSQNPRHKITKRGQNVTFRCDPISEHNRLYWYRQTLGQGPEFLTYFQNEAQLEKSRLLSDRFSAERPKGSFSTLEIQRTEQGDSAMYLCASSLRLGASGEKLFFGSGTQLSVL.

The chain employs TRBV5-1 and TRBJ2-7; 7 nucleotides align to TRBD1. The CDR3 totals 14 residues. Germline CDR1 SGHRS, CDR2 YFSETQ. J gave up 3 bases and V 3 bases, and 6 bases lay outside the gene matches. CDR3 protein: CASSSRDSNYEQYF. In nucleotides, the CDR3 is TGCGCCAGCAGCTCCCGGGACAGTAACTACGAGCAGTACTTC. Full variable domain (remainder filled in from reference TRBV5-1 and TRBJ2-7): KAGVTQTPRYLIKTRGQQVTLSCSPISGHRSVSWYQQTPGQGLQFLFEYFSETQRNKGNFPGRFSGRQFSNSRSEMNVSTLELGDSALYLCASSSRDSNYEQYFGPGTRLTVT.

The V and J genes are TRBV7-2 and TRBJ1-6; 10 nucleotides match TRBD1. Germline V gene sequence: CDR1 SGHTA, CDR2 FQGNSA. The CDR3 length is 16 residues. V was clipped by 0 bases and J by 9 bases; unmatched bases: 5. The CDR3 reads CASSLAGQGGRSPLHF. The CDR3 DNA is TGTGCCAGCAGCTTAGCAGGACAGGGGGGTCGTTCACCCCTCCACTTT. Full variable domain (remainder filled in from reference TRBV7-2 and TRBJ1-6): GAGVSQSPSNKVTEKGKDVELRCDPISGHTALYWYRQSLGQGLEFLIYFQGNSAPDKSGLPSDRFSAERTGGSVSTLTIQRTQQEDSAVYLCASSLAGQGGRSPLHFGNGTRLTVT.

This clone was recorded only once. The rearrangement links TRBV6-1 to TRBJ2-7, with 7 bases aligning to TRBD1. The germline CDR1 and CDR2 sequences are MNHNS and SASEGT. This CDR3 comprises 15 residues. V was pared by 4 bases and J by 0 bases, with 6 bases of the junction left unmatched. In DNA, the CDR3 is TGTGCCAGCAGTGTAGTAGGGACAGTCTCCTACGAGCAGTACTTC. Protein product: CASSVVGTVSYEQYF.

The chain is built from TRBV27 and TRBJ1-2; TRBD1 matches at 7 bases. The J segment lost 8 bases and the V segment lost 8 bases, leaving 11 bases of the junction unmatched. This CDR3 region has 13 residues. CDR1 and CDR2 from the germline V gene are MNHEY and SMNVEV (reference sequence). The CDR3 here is CASAGTAWGGYTF. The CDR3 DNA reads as TGTGCCAGCGCCGGGACAGCCTGGGGGGGCTACACCTTC.

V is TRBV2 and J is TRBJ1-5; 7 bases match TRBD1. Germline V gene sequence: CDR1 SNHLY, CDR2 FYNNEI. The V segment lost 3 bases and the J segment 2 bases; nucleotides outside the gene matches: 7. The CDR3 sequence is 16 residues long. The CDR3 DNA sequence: TGTGCCAGCAGTGACGAGGGGGCGATCGGCAATCAGCCCCAGCATTTT. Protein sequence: CASSDEGAIGNQPQHF.

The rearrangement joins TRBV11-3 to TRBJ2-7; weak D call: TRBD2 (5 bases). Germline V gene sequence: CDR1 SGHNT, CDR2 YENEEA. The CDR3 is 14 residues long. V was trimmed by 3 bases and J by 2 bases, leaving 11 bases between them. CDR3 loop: CASSFSSTTYEQYF. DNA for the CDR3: TGTGCCAGCAGCTTCTCTAGCACTACCTACGAGCAGTACTTC.

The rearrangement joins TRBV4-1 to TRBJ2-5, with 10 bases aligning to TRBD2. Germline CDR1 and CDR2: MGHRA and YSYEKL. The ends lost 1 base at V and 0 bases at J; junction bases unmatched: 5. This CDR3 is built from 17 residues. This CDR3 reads CASSQGSTSGYQETQYF. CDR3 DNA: TGCGCCAGCAGCCAAGGGTCGACTAGCGGGTACCAAGAGACCCAGTACTTC.

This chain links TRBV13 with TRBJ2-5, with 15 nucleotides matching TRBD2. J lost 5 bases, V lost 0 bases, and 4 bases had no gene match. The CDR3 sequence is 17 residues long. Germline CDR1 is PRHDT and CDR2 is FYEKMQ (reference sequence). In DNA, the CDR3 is TGTGCCAGCAGCTTAGGGGGACTAGCGGGGGGCCGGGAGACCCAGTACTTC. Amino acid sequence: CASSLGGLAGGRETQYF.

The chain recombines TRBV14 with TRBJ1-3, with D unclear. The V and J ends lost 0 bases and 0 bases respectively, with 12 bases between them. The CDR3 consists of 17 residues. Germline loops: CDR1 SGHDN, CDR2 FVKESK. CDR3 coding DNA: TGTGCCAGCAGCCAAGAGGCCAGGCCTTTCTCTGGAAACACCATATATTTT. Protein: CASSQEARPFSGNTIYF.

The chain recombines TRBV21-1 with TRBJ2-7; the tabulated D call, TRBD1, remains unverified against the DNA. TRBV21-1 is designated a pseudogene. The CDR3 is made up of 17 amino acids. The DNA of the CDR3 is TGTGCCAGCAGCACCACGCAAAACGACAGGGGTGGGTACGAGCAGTACTTC. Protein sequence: CASSTTQNDRGGYEQYF.

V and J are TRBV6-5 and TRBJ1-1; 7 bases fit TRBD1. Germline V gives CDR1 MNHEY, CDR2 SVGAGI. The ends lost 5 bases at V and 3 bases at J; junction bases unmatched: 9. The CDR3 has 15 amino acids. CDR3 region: CASSTRQGRDTEAFF. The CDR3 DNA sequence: TGTGCCAGCAGTACTCGACAGGGAAGGGACACTGAAGCTTTCTTT.

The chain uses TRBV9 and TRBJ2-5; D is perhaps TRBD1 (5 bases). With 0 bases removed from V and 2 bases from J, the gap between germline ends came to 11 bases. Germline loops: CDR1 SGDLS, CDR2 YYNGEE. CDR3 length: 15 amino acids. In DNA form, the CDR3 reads TGTGCCAGCAGCGTAGCAGTAGGGGTTCAAGAGACCCAGTACTTC. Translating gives CASSVAVGVQETQYF.